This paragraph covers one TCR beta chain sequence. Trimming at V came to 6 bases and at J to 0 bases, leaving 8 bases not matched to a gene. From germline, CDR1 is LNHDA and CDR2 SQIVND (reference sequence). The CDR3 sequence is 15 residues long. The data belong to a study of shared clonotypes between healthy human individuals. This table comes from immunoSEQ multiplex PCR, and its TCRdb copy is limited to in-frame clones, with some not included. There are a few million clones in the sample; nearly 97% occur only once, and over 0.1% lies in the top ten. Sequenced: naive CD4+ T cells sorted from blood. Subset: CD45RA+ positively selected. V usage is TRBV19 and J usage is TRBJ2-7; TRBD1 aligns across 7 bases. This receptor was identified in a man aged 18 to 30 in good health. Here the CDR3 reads CASRPTGQSSYEQYF. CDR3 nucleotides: TGTGCCAGTAGACCCACGGGACAGAGCTCCTACGAGCAGTACTTC.